The sequence of this T cell receptor (beta chain) was determined in a study of T cell changes during pregnancy in multiple sclerosis. V was clipped by 6 bases and J by 4 bases; unmatched bases: 11. The germline V gene encodes CDR1 MDHEN and CDR2 SYDVKM. The CDR3 is 15 residues long. The method was immunoSEQ multiplex PCR; TCRdb's version includes in-frame clones alone and lacks a portion of them. The sample shows 98,000 or so clones, under 95% of them seen only once. The sample here was peripheral blood, taken after pregnancy. V is TRBV28 and J is TRBJ1-2; 7 nucleotides align to TRBD1. This sequence originates from a female donor with multiple sclerosis, enrolled in a pregnancy study. CDR3 region: CASRSVGTAVYGYTF. CDR3 nucleotide sequence: TGTGCCAGCAGATCCGTAGGGACAGCGGTCTATGGCTACACCTTC.